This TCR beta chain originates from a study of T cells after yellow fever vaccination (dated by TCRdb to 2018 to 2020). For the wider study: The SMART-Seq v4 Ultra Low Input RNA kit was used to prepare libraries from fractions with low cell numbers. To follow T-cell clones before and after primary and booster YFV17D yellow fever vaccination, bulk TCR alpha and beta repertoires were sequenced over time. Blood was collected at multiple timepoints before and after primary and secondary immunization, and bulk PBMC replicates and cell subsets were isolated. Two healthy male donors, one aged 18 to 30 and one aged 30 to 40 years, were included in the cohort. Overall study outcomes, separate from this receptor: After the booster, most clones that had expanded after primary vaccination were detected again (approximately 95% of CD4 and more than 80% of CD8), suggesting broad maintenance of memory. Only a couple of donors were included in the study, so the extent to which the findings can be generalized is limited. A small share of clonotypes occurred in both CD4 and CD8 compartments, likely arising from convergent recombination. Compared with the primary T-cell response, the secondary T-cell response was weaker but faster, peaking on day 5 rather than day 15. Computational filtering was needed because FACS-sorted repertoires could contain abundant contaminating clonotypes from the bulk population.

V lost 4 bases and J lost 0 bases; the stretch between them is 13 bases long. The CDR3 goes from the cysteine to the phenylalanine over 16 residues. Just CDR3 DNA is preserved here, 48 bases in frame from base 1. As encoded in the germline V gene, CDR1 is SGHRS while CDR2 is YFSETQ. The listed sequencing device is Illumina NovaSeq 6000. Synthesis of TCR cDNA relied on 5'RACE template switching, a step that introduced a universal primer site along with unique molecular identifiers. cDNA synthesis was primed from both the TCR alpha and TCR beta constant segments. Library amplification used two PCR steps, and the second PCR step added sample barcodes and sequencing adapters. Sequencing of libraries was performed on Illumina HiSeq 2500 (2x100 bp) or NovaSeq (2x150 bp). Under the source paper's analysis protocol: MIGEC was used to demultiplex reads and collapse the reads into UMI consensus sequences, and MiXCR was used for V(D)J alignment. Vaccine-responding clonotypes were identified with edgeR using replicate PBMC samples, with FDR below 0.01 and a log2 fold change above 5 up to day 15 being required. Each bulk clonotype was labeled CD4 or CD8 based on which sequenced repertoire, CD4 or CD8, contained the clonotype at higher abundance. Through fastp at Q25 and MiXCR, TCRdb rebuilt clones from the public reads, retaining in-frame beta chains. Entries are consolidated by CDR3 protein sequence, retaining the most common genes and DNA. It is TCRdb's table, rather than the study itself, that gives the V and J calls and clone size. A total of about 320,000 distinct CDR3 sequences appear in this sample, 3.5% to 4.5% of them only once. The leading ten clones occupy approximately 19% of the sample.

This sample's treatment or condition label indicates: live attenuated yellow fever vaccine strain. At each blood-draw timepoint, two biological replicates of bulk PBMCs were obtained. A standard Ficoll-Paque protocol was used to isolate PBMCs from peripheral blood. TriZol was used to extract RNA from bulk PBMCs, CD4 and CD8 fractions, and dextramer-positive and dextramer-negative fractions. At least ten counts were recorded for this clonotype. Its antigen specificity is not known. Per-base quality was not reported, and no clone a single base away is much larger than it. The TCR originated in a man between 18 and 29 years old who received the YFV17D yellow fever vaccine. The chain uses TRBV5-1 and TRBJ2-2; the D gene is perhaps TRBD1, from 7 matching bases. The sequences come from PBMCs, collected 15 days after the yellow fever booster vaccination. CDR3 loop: CASSAAGQPNTGELFF. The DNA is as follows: TGCGCCAGCAGCGCGGCGGGACAGCCGAACACCGGGGAGCTGTTTTTT.